The source of this TCR beta chain is a study of cytomegalovirus exposure and HLA in healthy donors. Primers for the PCR totalled 60 Vbeta and 13 Jbeta. Assay used: immunoSEQ multiplex PCR; TCRdb lists only in-frame clones, some missing. The table records approximately 180,000 clones, around 90% of them present only once. This CDR3 has 14 residues. Looked up from germline, CDR1 is MNHEY and CDR2 is SVGAGI. Trimming removed 4 bases from V and 8 bases from J, with 17 bases in between. The J gene is TRBJ1-1, the V gene TRBV6-5; no definite D call. The sample taken for sequencing was PBMCs. This clonotype was obtained from a woman between 18 and 29 years old in good health and CMV-seronegative. The CDR3 region is CASSSLGGVREAFF. The DNA for the CDR3 is TGTGCCAGCAGTTCCCTCGGCGGGGTCCGGGAAGCTTTCTTT.